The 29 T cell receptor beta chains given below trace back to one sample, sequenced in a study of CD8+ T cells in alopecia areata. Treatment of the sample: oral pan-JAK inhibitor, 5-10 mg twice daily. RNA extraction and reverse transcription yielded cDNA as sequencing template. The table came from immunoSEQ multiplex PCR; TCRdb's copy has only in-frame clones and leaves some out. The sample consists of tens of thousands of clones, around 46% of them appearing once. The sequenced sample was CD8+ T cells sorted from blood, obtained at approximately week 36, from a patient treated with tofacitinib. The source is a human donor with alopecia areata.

Here the CDR3 reads CSVPGLSSYNEQFF. The CDR3, as DNA: TGCAGCGTTCCGGGTCTGAGCTCCTACAATGAGCAGTTCTTC. V gene TRBV29-1 combines with J gene TRBJ2-1, with D uncertain. Germline values: CDR1 SQVTM, CDR2 ANQGSEA. The CDR3 runs 14 residues. The V end lost 5 bases, the J end lost 0 bases, and 11 bases lay between the germline ends.

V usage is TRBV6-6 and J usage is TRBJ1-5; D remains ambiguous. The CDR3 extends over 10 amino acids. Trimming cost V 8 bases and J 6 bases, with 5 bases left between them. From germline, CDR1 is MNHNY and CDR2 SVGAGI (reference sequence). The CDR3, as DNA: TGTGCCAGCGGGAGTCAGCCCCAGCATTTT. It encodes CASGSQPQHF.

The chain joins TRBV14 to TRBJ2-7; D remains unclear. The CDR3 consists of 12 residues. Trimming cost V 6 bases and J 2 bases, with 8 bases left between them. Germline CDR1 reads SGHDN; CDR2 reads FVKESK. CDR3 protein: CASSHSPYEQYF. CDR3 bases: TGTGCCAGCAGTCATAGTCCCTACGAGCAGTACTTC. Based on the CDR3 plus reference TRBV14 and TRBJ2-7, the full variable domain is EAGVTQFPSHSVIEKGQTVTLRCDPISGHDNLYWYRRVMGKEIKFLLHFVKESKQDESGMPNNRFLAERTGGTYSTLKVQPAELEDSGVYFCASSHSPYEQYFGPGTRLTVT.

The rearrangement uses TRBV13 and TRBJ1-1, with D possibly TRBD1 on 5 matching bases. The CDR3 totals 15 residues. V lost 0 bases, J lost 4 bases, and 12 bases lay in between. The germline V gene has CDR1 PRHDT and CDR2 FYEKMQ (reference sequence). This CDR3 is CASSLGGRVGTEAFF. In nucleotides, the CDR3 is TGTGCCAGCAGCTTAGGGGGACGAGTAGGCACTGAAGCTTTCTTT.

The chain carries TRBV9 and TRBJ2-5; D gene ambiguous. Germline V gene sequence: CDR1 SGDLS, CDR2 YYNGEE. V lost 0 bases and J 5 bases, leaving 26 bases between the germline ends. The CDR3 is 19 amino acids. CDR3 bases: TGTGCCAGCAGCGTAGAAGGAAGGGTCAGCTACACCGTTTTTGAGACCCAGTACTTC. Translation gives CASSVEGRVSYTVFETQYF.

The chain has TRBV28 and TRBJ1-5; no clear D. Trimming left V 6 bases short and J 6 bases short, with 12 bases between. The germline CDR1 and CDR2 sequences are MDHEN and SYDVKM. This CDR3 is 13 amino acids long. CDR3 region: CASSLGSVQPQHF. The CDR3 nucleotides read TGTGCCAGCAGCCTAGGGTCTGTTCAGCCCCAGCATTTT.

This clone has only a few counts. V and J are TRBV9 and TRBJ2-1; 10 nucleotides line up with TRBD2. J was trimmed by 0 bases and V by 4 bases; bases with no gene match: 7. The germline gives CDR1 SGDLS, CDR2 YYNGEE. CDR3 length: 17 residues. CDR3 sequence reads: CASSTSGIPSSYNEQFF. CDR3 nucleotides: TGTGCCAGCAGCACTAGCGGGATCCCGAGCTCCTACAATGAGCAGTTCTTC.

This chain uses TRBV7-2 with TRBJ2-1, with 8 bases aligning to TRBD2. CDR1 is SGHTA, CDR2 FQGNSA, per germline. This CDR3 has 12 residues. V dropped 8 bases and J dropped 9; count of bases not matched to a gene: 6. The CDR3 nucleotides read TGTGCCAGCGGCCATAGCGGGGCTGAGCAGTTCTTC. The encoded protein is CASGHSGAEQFF.

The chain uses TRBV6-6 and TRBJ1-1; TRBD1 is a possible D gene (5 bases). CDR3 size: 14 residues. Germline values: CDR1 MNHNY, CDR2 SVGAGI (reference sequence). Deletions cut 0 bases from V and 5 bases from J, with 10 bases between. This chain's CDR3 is CASSYSSGETEAFF. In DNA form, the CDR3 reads TGTGCCAGCAGTTACTCATCGGGGGAGACTGAAGCTTTCTTT.

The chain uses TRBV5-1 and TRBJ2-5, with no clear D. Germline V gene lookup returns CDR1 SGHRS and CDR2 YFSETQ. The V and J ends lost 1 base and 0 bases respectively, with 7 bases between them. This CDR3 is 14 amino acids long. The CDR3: CASSLPAYQETQYF. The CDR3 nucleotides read TGCGCCAGCAGCTTGCCAGCCTACCAAGAGACCCAGTACTTC.

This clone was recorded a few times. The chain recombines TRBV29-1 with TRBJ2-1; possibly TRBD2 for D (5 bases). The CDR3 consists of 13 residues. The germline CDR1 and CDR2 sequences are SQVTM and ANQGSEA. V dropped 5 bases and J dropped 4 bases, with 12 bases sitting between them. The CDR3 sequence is CSVPGTSYNEQFF. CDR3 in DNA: TGCAGCGTTCCAGGAACTAGTTACAATGAGCAGTTCTTC.

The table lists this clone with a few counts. The CDR3 nucleotides read TGTGCCAGTACTAGCGGGAGACGATCAGATACGCAGTATTTT. Its protein product is CASTSGRRSDTQYF. The chain combines TRBV2 with TRBJ2-3; 11 bases map to TRBD2. Germline CDR1 SNHLY, CDR2 FYNNEI. The CDR3 spans 14 residues. Losses at the gene ends were 9 bases for V and 4 bases for J; bases not matched to a gene: 6.

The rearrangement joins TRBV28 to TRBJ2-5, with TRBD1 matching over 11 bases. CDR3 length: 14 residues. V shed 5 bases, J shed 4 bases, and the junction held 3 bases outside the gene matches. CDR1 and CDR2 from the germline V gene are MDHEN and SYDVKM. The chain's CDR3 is CASSRTGGLETQYF. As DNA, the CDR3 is TGTGCCAGCAGTCGGACAGGGGGCCTAGAGACCCAGTACTTC.

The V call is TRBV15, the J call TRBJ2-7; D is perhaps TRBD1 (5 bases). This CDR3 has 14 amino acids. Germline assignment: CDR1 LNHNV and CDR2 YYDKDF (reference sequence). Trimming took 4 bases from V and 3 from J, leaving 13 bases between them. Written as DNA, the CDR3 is TGTGCCACCAGCATCCACCCAACAGGCTACGAGCAGTACTTC. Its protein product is CATSIHPTGYEQYF.

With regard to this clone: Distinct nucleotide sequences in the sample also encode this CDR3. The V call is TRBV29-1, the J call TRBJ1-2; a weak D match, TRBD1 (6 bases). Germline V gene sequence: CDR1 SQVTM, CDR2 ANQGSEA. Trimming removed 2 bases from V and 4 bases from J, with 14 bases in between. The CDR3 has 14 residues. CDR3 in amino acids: CSVEPGEEGYGYTF. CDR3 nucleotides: TGCAGCGTTGAACCAGGGGAAGAGGGCTATGGCTACACCTTC.

This CDR3 is CASSEGTSGAHEQYF. In DNA, the CDR3 is TGTGCCAGCAGTGAGGGGACTAGCGGGGCCCACGAGCAGTACTTC. The chain employs TRBV7-2 and TRBJ2-7; 13 positions match TRBD2. The junction had 7 bases not matched to a gene; V was cut back by 6 bases and J by 5 bases. CDR1 SGHTA and CDR2 FQGNSA come from the germline V gene. This CDR3 is 15 amino acids long.

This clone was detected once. CDR3: CASSHIKAGGVNEQFF. The CDR3 DNA reads TGTGCCAGCAGCCACATCAAAGCGGGAGGGGTTAATGAGCAGTTCTTC. V and J are TRBV9 and TRBJ2-1, with 10 bases fitting TRBD2. Germline lookup yields CDR1 SGDLS and CDR2 YYNGEE. CDR3 length equals 16 residues. J lost 7 bases, V lost 4 bases, and 11 bases had no gene match.

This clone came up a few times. The CDR3 here is CSVGIRGLNEKLFF. The CDR3 nucleotides are TGCAGCGTCGGCATCAGGGGTCTTAATGAAAAACTGTTTTTT. The chain employs TRBV29-1 and TRBJ1-4, with D perhaps TRBD1 (6 bases). The germline CDR1 and CDR2 sequences are SQVTM and ANQGSEA. Trimming cost V 6 bases and J 4 bases, with 15 bases left between them. The length of the CDR3 is 14 residues. Looking up the rest from reference TRBV29-1 and TRBJ1-4 gives the full variable domain: SAVISQKPSRDICQRGTSLTIQCQVDSQVTMMFWYRQQPGQSLTLIATANQGSEATYESGFVIDKFPISRPNLTFSTLTVSNMSPEDSSIYLCSVGIRGLNEKLFFGSGTQLSVL.

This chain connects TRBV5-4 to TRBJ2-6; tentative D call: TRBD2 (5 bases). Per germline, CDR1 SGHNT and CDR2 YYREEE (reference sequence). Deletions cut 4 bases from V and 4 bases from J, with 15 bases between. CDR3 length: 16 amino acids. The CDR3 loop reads CASSPNVRVGANVLTF. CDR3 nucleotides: TGTGCCAGCAGCCCTAACGTGCGGGTCGGGGCCAACGTCCTGACTTTC.

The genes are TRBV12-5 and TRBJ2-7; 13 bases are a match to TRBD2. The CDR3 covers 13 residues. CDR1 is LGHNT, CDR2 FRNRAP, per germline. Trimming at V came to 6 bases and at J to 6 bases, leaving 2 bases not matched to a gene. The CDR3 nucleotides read TGTGCTAGTGGCGGACTAGCGGGAGTCGAGCAGTACTTC. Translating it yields CASGGLAGVEQYF.

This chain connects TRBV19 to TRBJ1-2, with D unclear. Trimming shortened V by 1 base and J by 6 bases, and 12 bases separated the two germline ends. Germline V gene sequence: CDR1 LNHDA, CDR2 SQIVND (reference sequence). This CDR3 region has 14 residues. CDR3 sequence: CASSIGFGFDGYTF. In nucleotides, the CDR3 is TGTGCCAGTAGTATAGGATTCGGGTTCGATGGCTACACCTTC.

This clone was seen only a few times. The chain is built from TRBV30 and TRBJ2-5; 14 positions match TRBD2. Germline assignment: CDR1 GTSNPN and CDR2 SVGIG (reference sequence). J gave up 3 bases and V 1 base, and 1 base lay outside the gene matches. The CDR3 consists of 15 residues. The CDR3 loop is CAWSAGLAGEETQYF. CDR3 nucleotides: TGTGCCTGGAGTGCGGGACTAGCGGGGGAAGAGACCCAGTACTTC.

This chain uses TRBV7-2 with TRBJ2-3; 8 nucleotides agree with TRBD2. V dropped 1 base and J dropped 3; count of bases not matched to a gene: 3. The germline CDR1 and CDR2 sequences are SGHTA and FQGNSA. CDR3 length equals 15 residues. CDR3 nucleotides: TGTGCCAGCAGCTTAGTAGCGGGATGGACAGATACGCAGTATTTT. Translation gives CASSLVAGWTDTQYF.

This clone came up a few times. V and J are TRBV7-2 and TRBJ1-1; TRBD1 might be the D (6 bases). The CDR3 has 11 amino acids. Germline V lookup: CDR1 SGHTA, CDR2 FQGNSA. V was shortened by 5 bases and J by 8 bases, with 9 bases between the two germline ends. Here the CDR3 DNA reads TGTGCCAGCAGCCCCGACAGGGAAGCTTTCTTT. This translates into CASSPDREAFF.

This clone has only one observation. CDR3 nucleotide sequence: TGTGCCAGCAGTGGTCACGGTAGCAATCAGCCCCAGCATTTT. This sequence encodes CASSGHGSNQPQHF. The V and J genes are TRBV25-1 and TRBJ1-5; the D is unclear. V dropped 4 bases and J dropped 0 bases, with 7 bases sitting between them. Per germline, CDR1 MGHDK and CDR2 SYGVNS. This CDR3 has 14 residues.

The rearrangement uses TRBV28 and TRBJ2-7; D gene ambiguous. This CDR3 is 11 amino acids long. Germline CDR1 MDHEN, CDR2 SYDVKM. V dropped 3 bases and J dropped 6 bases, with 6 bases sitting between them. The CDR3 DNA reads TGTGCCAGCAGTTTCGGACCCGAGCAGTACTTC. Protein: CASSFGPEQYF.

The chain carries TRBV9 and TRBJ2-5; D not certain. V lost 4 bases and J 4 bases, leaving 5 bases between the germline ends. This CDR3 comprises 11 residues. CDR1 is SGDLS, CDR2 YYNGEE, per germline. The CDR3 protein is CASSSAETQYF. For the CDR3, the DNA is TGTGCCAGCAGCTCGGCAGAGACCCAGTACTTC.

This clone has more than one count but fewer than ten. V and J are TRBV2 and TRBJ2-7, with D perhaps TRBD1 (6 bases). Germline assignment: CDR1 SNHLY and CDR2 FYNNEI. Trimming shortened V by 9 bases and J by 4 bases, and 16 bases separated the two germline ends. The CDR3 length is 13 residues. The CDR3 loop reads CARRTADSYEQYF. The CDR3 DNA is TGTGCCAGGCGGACAGCTGATAGTTACGAGCAGTACTTC. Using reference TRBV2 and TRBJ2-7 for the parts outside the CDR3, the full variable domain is EPEVTQTPSHQVTQMGQEVILRCVPISNHLYFYWYRQILGQKVEFLVSFYNNEISEKSEIFDDQFSVERPDGSNFTLKIRSTKLEDSAMYFCARRTADSYEQYFGPGTRLTVT.

The CDR3 here is CASSLEAGPAYEQYF. The CDR3 nucleotides read TGTGCCAGCAGCTTAGAAGCGGGACCGGCCTACGAGCAGTACTTC. The gene calls are TRBV7-6 and TRBJ2-7; TRBD2 matches 7 bases. The CDR3 consists of 15 residues. The V gene end was trimmed by 1 base and the J gene end by 2 bases; junction bases not matched to a gene: 5. Germline V gives CDR1 SGHVS, CDR2 FNYEAQ.